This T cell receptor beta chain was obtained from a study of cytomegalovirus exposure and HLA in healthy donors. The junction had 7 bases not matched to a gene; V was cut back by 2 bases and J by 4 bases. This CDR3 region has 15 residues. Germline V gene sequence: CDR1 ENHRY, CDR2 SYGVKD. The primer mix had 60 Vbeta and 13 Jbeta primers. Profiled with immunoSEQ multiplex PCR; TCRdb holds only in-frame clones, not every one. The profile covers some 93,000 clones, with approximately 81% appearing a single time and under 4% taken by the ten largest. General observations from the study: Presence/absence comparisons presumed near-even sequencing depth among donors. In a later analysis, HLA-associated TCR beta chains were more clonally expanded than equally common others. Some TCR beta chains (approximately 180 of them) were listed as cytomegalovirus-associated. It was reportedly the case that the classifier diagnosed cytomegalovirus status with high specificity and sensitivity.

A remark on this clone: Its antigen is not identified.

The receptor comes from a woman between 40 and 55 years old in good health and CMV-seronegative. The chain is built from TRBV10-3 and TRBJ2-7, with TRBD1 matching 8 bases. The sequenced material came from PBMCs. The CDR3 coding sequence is TGTGCCATCAGTGAGCCCTGGACAGGGAATTACGAGCAGTACTTC. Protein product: CAISEPWTGNYEQYF.